The clone carrying this T cell receptor (beta chain) is labeled as medium-sized. What it recognizes is unknown. Germline CDR1 is MNHNS and CDR2 is SASEGT. This CDR3 contains 16 residues. V shed 4 bases and J shed 0 bases, with 14 bases lying between them. The data originate from a study of T cells and Merkel cell carcinoma outcomes. Profiling relied on immunoSEQ multiplex PCR, and the TCRdb table lists in-frame clones only, not all of them. The data hold roughly 16,000 clones, with 80% to 90% observed a single time. Study observations and caveats: Merkel cell carcinoma outcomes were reportedly predicted by repertoire and T-cell density.

The TCR originated in a human donor with Merkel cell carcinoma. The sample consisted of tumor tissue from Merkel cell carcinoma. V is TRBV6-1 and J is TRBJ2-3; weak D call: TRBD2 (6 bases). The CDR3 DNA sequence: TGTGCCAGCAGTGTCCGGGACTCTCATAGCACAGATACGCAGTATTTT. Translated, it gives CASSVRDSHSTDTQYF.